This T cell receptor (beta chain) is from a study of OX40 agonist ivuxolimab in advanced cancers. At the level of the study: Patients received the agonistic anti-OX40 (CD134) antibody ivuxolimab. Study-wide results and limits: Clones of CD4+ and CD8+ blood T cells grew by week 6 at doses of 0.1 to 3.0 mg/kg. Expanded peripheral T-cell antigen specificity went undetermined.

Sequencing was performed with immunoSEQ multiplex PCR; in TCRdb, only in-frame clones are kept and a portion is missing. The sample holds more than 65,000 clones; approximately 90% are singletons and the top ten take more than 0.85%. This clone was observed a few times. No antigen is known for it. From germline, CDR1 is MNHEY and CDR2 SVGAGI. Trimming at V came to 4 bases and at J to 2 bases, leaving 2 bases not matched to a gene. The CDR3 totals 14 residues. The sample was CD4+ or CD8+ T cells sorted from blood, taken in a trial of the OX40 agonist ivuxolimab. The sequence came from an adult with an advanced solid tumor such as melanoma, head and neck, liver or kidney cancer. This chain joins TRBV6-5 and TRBJ2-7; 10 nucleotides match TRBD1. The CDR3: CASSSDRGPYEQYF. The CDR3 DNA reads TGTGCCAGCAGTTCCGACAGGGGGCCCTACGAGCAGTACTTC.